These T cell receptor beta chains were read from a single sample in a study of cytomegalovirus exposure and HLA in healthy donors. The repertoire was sequenced with immunoSEQ multiplex PCR; TCRdb's copy has only in-frame clones and lacks some. The repertoire includes roughly 270,000 clones, over 75% of them detected once, and 0.92% sits in the top ten. Material for sequencing was PBMCs. These receptors were taken from a woman under 30 in good health and CMV-seronegative. Each CDR3 is given with its conserved first and last residue. Part of the rows lack a size; the others show once, few, many or a class for expanded clones.

V	length	size	J	CDR3
TRBV6-1	15	.	TRBJ2-1	CASSWATPPYNEQFF
TRBV4-1	17	.	TRBJ1-2	CASSQDGGLGGGYGYTF
TRBV20-1	10	.	TRBJ2-1	CSASPGWQFF
TRBV6-4	15	many	TRBJ2-6	CASSDLSAGANVLTF
TRBV9	14	.	TRBJ2-2	CASSVGLAPGELFF
TRBV7-2	16	.	TRBJ1-2	CASSLVDRPSNYGYTF
TRBV6-1	15	.	TRBJ2-5	CASRMAGTDQETQYF
TRBV7-9	16	.	TRBJ2-1	CASSLAPGSSYNEQFF
TRBV6-1	15	.	TRBJ2-7	CASSAREGAPNEQYF
TRBV28	15	.	TRBJ1-2	CASSLSGDRVYGYTF
TRBV2	16	.	TRBJ2-1	CASAQGSGSSYNEQFF